Below, 8 T cell receptor beta chains from the same sample are listed, as sequenced in a study of shared clonotypes between healthy human individuals (dated by TCRdb to between 2020 and 2021). Receptors were amplified or captured by the immunoSEQ multiplex PCR assay. Imported from immuneACCESS, the table was reduced by TCRdb to in-frame sequences with V and J called. These copies leave out some clones; in studies compared against another copy, an unresolved V gene accounts for under half, and the cause of the remainder is not known. Present in this sample are about 2 million clones, approximately 95% of which were seen just once. Approximately 1% of the sample is in the top ten clones. For the CD8 naive samples, CD45RO-negative cells were positively selected for CCR7, yielding a CD45RA+CCR7+ population from which TemRA cells were excluded. The sequencing input was naive CD8+ T cells sorted from blood. Reading the label with the study, this specimen's cell subset or site is: CD45RA+CCR7+. These receptors were collected from a man younger than 30 in good health.

The chain recombines TRBV19 with TRBJ1-1; possibly TRBD1 for D (5 bases). The CDR3 is 15 amino acids. Trimming left V 5 bases short and J 11 bases short, with 24 bases between. Germline V gene sequence: CDR1 LNHDA, CDR2 SQIVND (reference sequence). The CDR3 region is CASSPKLAGRVSAFF. The CDR3 DNA is TGTGCCAGTAGTCCCAAACTCGCAGGGAGAGTAAGTGCTTTCTTT.

This chain links TRBV9 with TRBJ2-5, with D maybe TRBD1 (7 bases). Between the trimmed V and J ends, which lost 0 bases and 0 bases, there was a span of 9 bases. Germline CDR1 and CDR2: SGDLS and YYNGEE. This CDR3 is built from 15 residues. CDR3 DNA: TGTGCCAGCAGCGTAGCAGGGGGGAACCAAGAGACCCAGTACTTC. Translation: CASSVAGGNQETQYF.

The chain uses TRBV9 and TRBJ2-5; D is unresolved. CDR1 is SGDLS and CDR2 is YYNGEE in the germline V gene. CDR3 length: 16 amino acids. V lost 0 bases and J 5 bases, leaving 17 bases between the germline ends. The CDR3 is CASSVGGIPLEETQYF. CDR3 in DNA: TGTGCCAGCAGCGTAGGGGGAATTCCGCTAGAGGAGACCCAGTACTTC.

In regard to this clone: In the same sample, other DNA sequences code for this CDR3. The J gene is TRBJ2-3, the V gene TRBV5-4; 9 bases agree with TRBD2. The CDR3 length is 15 residues. Germline V gene lookup returns CDR1 SGHNT and CDR2 YYREEE (reference sequence). Trimming at V came to 2 bases and at J to 1 base, leaving 2 bases not matched to a gene. CDR3 in DNA: TGTGCCAGCAGCTTAGCGGGGGGTGGCACAGATACGCAGTATTTT. This translates into CASSLAGGGTDTQYF.

The chain has TRBV11-2 and TRBJ1-6; no reliable D call. The length of the CDR3 is 16 residues. V was pared by 5 bases and J by 4 bases, with 15 bases between. Germline V lookup: CDR1 SGHAT, CDR2 FQNNGV. DNA of the CDR3: TGTGCCAGCAGCCCCCGGGGAGGCCAATATAATTCACCCCTCCACTTT. It specifies CASSPRGGQYNSPLHF.

The chain has TRBV28 and TRBJ2-5; the D call may be TRBD1 or TRBD2 (5 bases each). The CDR3 covers 14 residues. Germline CDR1 and CDR2: MDHEN and SYDVKM. Trimming pared 6 bases from V and 3 bases from J, leaving 14 bases between. Here the CDR3 DNA reads TGTGCCAGCAGCGAAGGGACGTCGGAAGAGACCCAGTACTTC. Protein product: CASSEGTSEETQYF.

Details on this clone: The junction and the germline gene differ at one end; a read error may be behind it. J is TRBJ2-3 and V is TRBV2; D uncertain. Germline V gene sequence: CDR1 SNHLY, CDR2 FYNNEI. The CDR3 is made up of 15 amino acids. CDR3 DNA sequence: TGTGCCAGCAGTGAACGTACCTTGGGCGCAGATGCGCAGTATTTT. It is translated as CASSERTLGADAQYF.

Written as DNA, the CDR3 is TGCGCCAGCAGCCAACCCCCGGGACAGGGAAGCGGGGGAGGCACCGGGGAGCTGTTTTTT. This encodes CASSQPPGQGSGGGTGELFF. The genes are TRBV5-1 and TRBJ2-2, with a tentative D call TRBD1 (9 bases). This CDR3 is built from 20 residues. Trimming left V 4 bases short and J 4 bases short, with 29 bases between. The germline gives CDR1 SGHRS, CDR2 YFSETQ.